A selection of T cell receptor beta chains follows, all from one sample in a study of early stage breast cancer tumors. The table came from immunoSEQ multiplex PCR; TCRdb's copy has only in-frame clones and leaves some out. This sample has fewer than 25,000 clones, with about 70% found just once. Sequenced material: breast tumor tissue. All receptors derive from a person between 55 and 69 years old with breast cancer. Both conserved end residues are part of each CDR3. A D gene is named only where the DNA matches it firmly. Rows may omit the clone size; those that give it use once, few, many or a size class.

>NA|TRBV2|TRBD2|TRBJ2-7|15
TGTGCCAGCAGGGCCGGGACTAGCGGAATCTACGAGCAGTACTTC
CASRAGTSGIYEQYF
>once|TRBV7-2|TRBD1|TRBJ2-7|15
TGTGCCAGCAGCCTCCCGGGACAGAGCTTGAGGGAGCAGTACTTC
CASSLPGQSLREQYF
>NA|TRBV29-1|NA|TRBJ2-7|13
TGCAGCGTTGGGGCGGGAACTTCCTACGAGCAGTACTTC
CSVGAGTSYEQYF
>NA|TRBV19|NA|TRBJ1-3|15
TGTGCCAGTAGTGTTCAGATCAGGGCTGGAAACACCATATATTTT
CASSVQIRAGNTIYF
>NA|TRBV6-4|TRBD2|TRBJ2-1|13
TGTGCCACCTCGACTAGCGGGAGTGATGAGCAGTTCTTC
CATSTSGSDEQFF
>NA|TRBV2|NA|TRBJ1-1|14
TGTGCCAGCAGTGTCCAGGGGCCGGGCACTGAAGCTTTCTTT
CASSVQGPGTEAFF
>NA|TRBV11-2|TRBD1|TRBJ1-1|14
TGTGCCAGCAGCTTAGGGACAGGGGGAATTGAAGCTTTCTTT
CASSLGTGGIEAFF
>NA|TRBV5-6|NA|TRBJ1-1|13
TGTGCCAGCAGCTTGGGGGGGGGCTGGAAGGCTTTCTTT
CASSLGGGWKAFF
>once|TRBV7-2|TRBD1|TRBJ1-5|13
TGTGCCAGCAGCTTGGGACAGGGCCAGCCCCAGCATTTT
CASSLGQGQPQHF
>NA|TRBV4-3|TRBD1|TRBJ2-2|16
TGCGCCAGCAGCCAGTTCGTTCCAGGGGGAACCGGGGAGCTGTTTTTT
CASSQFVPGGTGELFF
>few|TRBV6-5|NA|TRBJ2-7|13
TGTGCCAGCTTTGCGGGGGCGGGCCACGAGCAGTACTTC
CASFAGAGHEQYF
>few|TRBV7-9|NA|TRBJ1-4|12
TGTGCCGGCTCGGACATTTCTGAAAAACTGTTTTTT
CAGSDISEKLFF
>NA|TRBV7-2|NA|TRBJ2-3|14
TGTGCCAGCAGCCCGGGACAACGATCAGATACGCAGTATTTT
CASSPGQRSDTQYF
>NA|TRBV11-3|TRBD1|TRBJ2-7|16
TGTGCCAGCAGCCTAGAGGTCGGGACAGGCATCTACGAGCAGTACTTC
CASSLEVGTGIYEQYF
>NA|TRBV4-2|NA|TRBJ2-3|15
TGTGCCAGCAGCCAAGAAGGGACTAGCACAGATACGCAGTATTTT
CASSQEGTSTDTQYF
>NA|TRBV9|NA|TRBJ2-1|11
TGTGCCAGCAGCGGAGGGGGTGAGCAGTTCTTC
CASSGGGEQFF
>NA|TRBV5-6|TRBD1|TRBJ1-1|16
TGTGCCAGCAGCATGACGGACAGGGGGTGGATGCCTGAAGCTTTCTTT
CASSMTDRGWMPEAFF
>NA|TRBV7-2|NA|TRBJ1-2|14
TGTGCCAGCAGCTTAGCACAAACCAACTATGGCTACACCTTC
CASSLAQTNYGYTF
>NA|TRBV28|NA|TRBJ2-1|11
TGTGCCAGCAGTTTCACGCGTGAGCAGTTCTTC
CASSFTREQFF
>once|TRBV6-1|NA|TRBJ1-3|14
TGTGCCAGCAGCTCGGACACCTCTGGAAACACCATATATTTT
CASSSDTSGNTIYF
>NA|TRBV5-4|NA|TRBJ2-2|15
TGTGCCAGCAGCTCACAGGGTGCTCGCGCCGGGGAGCTGTTTTTT
CASSSQGARAGELFF
>few|TRBV7-9|TRBD2|TRBJ2-2|15
TGTGCCAGCAGCTTAAGCCTAGCGGGAGCCGGGGAGCTGTTTTTT
CASSLSLAGAGELFF
>NA|TRBV19|NA|TRBJ1-1|13
TGTGCCATACGGGGGGGATTAGAGGCTGAAGCTTTCTTT
CAIRGGLEAEAFF
>NA|TRBV7-9|NA|TRBJ2-2|11
TGTGCCATATACGGTACCGGGGAGCTGTTTTTT
CAIYGTGELFF
>NA|TRBV5-1|TRBD1|TRBJ2-7|14
TGCGCCAGCAGCTCGGACAGGGGGTGGGACGAGCAGTACTTC
CASSSDRGWDEQYF
>NA|TRBV18|NA|TRBJ1-1|13
TGTGCCAGCTCATTTGAAGGGAGATCGGACGCTTTCTTT
CASSFEGRSDAFF
>NA|TRBV5-1|NA|TRBJ1-2|14
TGCGCCAGCAGCTTTGACCTAGGGGGAAGGGGCTACACCTTC
CASSFDLGGRGYTF
>NA|TRBV10-3|TRBD1|TRBJ2-3|18
TGTGCCATCAGTGAAATGATCGGGACAGGGGTTAGCACAGATACGCAGTATTTT
CAISEMIGTGVSTDTQYF
>few|TRBV5-6|NA|TRBJ1-3|13
TGTGCCAGCAGCTTAAGAGCTGGAAACACCATATATTTT
CASSLRAGNTIYF
>once|TRBV11-3|NA|TRBJ2-7|15
TGTGCCAGCAGCCGAGCCAGCGGAAGCACCTACGAGCAGTACTTC
CASSRASGSTYEQYF
>once|TRBV14|TRBD2|TRBJ2-3|17
TGTGCCAGCAGCCTCTGGACTAGCGGGACCAGCACAGATACGCAGTATTTT
CASSLWTSGTSTDTQYF
>NA|TRBV18|TRBD1|TRBJ1-1|17
TGTGCCAGCTCACCACTTCCGACAGGGGGAGCGAACACTGAAGCTTTCTTT
CASSPLPTGGANTEAFF
>NA|TRBV14|TRBD1|TRBJ2-7|15
TGTGCCAGCAGCCTACACGGACAGGGAGCCTACGAGCAGTACTTC
CASSLHGQGAYEQYF
>NA|TRBV2|TRBD1|TRBJ2-7|14
TGTGCCAGCAGTGTCCGGGACAGGGACGGCGAGCAGTACTTC
CASSVRDRDGEQYF
>once|TRBV4-3|TRBD2|TRBJ2-3|20
TGCGCCAGCAGCCAAGACTCGACTAGCGGGAGGATCGGTAGCACAGATACGCAGTATTTT
CASSQDSTSGRIGSTDTQYF
>NA|TRBV5-4|NA|TRBJ1-2|14
TGCGCCAGCAGCCAAGATGAGAGGTCCGCTGGCTACACCTTC
CASSQDERSAGYTF
>NA|TRBV11-3|NA|TRBJ2-5|12
TGTGCCAGCAGCCTGTTCACCGGGACCCAGTACTTC
CASSLFTGTQYF